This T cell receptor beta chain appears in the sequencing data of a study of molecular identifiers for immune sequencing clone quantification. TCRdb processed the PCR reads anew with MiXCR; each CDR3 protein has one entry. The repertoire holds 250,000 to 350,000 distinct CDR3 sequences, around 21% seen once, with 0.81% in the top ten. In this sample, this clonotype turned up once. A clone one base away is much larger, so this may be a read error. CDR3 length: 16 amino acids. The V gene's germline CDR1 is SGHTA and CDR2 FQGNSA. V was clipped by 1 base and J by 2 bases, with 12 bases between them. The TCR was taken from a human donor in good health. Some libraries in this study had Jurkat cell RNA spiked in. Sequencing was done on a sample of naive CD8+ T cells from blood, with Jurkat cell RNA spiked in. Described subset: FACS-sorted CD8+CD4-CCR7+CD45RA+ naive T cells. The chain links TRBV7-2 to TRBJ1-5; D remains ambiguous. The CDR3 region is CASSLEVTFGNQPQHF. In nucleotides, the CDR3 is TGTGCCAGCAGCTTAGAGGTCACCTTCGGCAATCAGCCCCAGCATTTT.